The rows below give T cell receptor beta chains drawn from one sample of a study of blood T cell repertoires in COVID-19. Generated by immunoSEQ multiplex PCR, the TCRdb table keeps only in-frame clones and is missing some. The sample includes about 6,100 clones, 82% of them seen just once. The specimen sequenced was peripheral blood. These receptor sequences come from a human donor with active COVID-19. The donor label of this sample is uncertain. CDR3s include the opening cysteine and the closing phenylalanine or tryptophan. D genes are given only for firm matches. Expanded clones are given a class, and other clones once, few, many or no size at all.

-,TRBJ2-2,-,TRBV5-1,TGCGCCAGCAGCTTGTGGCAGGACACCGGGGAGCTGTTTTTT,CASSLWQDTGELFF
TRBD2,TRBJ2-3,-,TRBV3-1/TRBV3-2,TGTGCCAGCAGCCCATTGCAGGGACTAGCGGGAGGATCCACAGATACGCAGTATTTT,CASSPLQGLAGGSTDTQYF
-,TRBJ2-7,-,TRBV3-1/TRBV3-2,TGTGCCAGCAGCCAAGACAGGGCCAAGCAGTACTTC,CASSQDRAKQYF
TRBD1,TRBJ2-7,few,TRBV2,TGTGCCAGTAACAGGGGGGTCGAGCAGTACTTC,CASNRGVEQYF
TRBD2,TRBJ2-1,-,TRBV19,TGTGCCAGTAGTATTCTAGCGGGAACCTTAAATGAGCAGTTCTTC,CASSILAGTLNEQFF
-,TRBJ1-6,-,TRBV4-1,TGCGCCAGCAGCCAAGATGGGGGGGTCGCCTATAATTCACCCCTCCACTTT,CASSQDGGVAYNSPLHF
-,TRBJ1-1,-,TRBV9,TGTGCCAGCAGCGTAGTGGGGAGGGGAGAGACTGAAGCTTTCTTT,CASSVVGRGETEAFF
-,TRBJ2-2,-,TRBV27,TGTGCCAGCAGTTCGTACAGGGTAGCCGGGGAGCTGTTTTTT,CASSSYRVAGELFF
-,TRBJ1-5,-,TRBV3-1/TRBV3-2,TGTGCCAGCAGCCAAGATCTAGGGGTGGATCAGCCCCAGCATTTT,CASSQDLGVDQPQHF
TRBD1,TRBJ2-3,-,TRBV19,TGTGCCAGTACCACGGGACAGGGAACAGATACGCAGTATTTT,CASTTGQGTDTQYF
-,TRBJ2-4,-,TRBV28,TGTGCCAGCAGTTTATACGGAGGGGCCAAAAACATTCAGTACTTC,CASSLYGGAKNIQYF
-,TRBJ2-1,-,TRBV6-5,TGTGCCAGCAGTTACTACAACTCCTACAATGAGCAGTTCTTC,CASSYYNSYNEQFF
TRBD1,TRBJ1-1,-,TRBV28,TGTGCCAGCAGTTTCGGGGACAGGGAGGGTACTGAAGCTTTCTTT,CASSFGDREGTEAFF
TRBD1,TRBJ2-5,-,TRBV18,TGTGCCAGCTCACTTACAGGGGGCCAAGAGACCCAGTACTTC,CASSLTGGQETQYF
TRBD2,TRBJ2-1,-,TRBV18,TGTGCCAGCTCACCATCCGGTAGCGGGACAACTGAGCAGTTCTTC,CASSPSGSGTTEQFF
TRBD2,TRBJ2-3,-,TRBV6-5,TGTGCCAGCGACGAACCGGGACTAGCAGATACGCAGTATTTT,CASDEPGLADTQYF
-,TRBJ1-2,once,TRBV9,TGTGCCAGCAGCGTGGACAGCTATGGCTACACCTTC,CASSVDSYGYTF
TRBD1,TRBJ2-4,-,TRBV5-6,TGTGCCAGCAGCTTGGGACAGGGGGTTGAGACCAAAAACATTCAGTACTTC,CASSLGQGVETKNIQYF
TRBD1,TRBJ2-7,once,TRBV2,TGTGCCAGCAGTGAGACAGGGGACGGAGGAGGCTCCTACGAGCAGTACTTC,CASSETGDGGGSYEQYF
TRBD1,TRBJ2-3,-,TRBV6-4,TGTGCCAGCAGTGACTCCCCCGGACAGGTTTTCACAGATACGCAGTATTTT,CASSDSPGQVFTDTQYF
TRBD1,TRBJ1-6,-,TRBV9,TGTGCCAGCAGCGTAACGGGACAGGGAGTTTCACCCCTCCACTTT,CASSVTGQGVSPLHF
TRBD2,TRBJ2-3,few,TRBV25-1,TGTGCCAGCAGTGAGCCAACGCGCTACCGGGACTACACAGATACGCAGTATTTT,CASSEPTRYRDYTDTQYF
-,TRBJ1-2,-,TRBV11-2,TGTGCCAGCAGCCCCTGGTCCCGGGACATGCCCCATAACTATGGCTACACCTTC,CASSPWSRDMPHNYGYTF
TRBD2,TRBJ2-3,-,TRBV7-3,TGTGCCAGCAGCACAGCGGGAGGGTCCACAGATACGCAGTATTTT,CASSTAGGSTDTQYF
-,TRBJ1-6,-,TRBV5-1,TGCGCCAGCAGCATCCTTAATAATTCACCCCTCCACTTT,CASSILNNSPLHF
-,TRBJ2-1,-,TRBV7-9,TGTGCCAGCAAACAGGGTTTAGGTGAGCAGTTCTTC,CASKQGLGEQFF
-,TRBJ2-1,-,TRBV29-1,TGCAGCTGCCTCGGAGAGGGTGAGCAGTTCTTC,CSCLGEGEQFF
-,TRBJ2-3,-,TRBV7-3,TGTGCCAGCAGCTTAGCGGGTGGAAGCACAGATACGCAGTATTTT,CASSLAGGSTDTQYF
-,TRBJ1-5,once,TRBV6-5,TGTGCCAGCAGGGCCTCAAGTTGGCCCCAGCATTTT,CASRASSWPQHF
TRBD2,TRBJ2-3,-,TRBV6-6,TGTGCCAGCAGTCCGGTCCCTCGACTAGCGGCGTCCACAGATACGCAGTATTTT,CASSPVPRLAASTDTQYF
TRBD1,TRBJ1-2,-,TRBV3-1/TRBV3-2,TGTGCCAGCAGCCATGGACAGGGGGCGCGGAGTGGCTACACCTTC,CASSHGQGARSGYTF
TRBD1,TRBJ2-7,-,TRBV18,TGTGCCAGCTCACCACTGGGACAGGGGTCCTACGAGCAGTACTTC,CASSPLGQGSYEQYF
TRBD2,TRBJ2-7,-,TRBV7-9,TGTGCCAGCAGTCGCGGGGGAGTAGCAAAGGAGCAGTACTTC,CASSRGGVAKEQYF
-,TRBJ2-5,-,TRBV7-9,TGTGCCAGCAGCTTAGCGTTGACGGGGATTGGGAAAGAGACCCAGTACTTC,CASSLALTGIGKETQYF
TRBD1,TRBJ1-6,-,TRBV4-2,TGTGCCAGCAGCCAAGGGCCCAGGGGGCAGGGTAATTCACCCCTCCACTTT,CASSQGPRGQGNSPLHF
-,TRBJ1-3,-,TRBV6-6,TGTGCCAGCAGTTACGGTTTCAGGGGCTCTGGAAACACCATATATTTT,CASSYGFRGSGNTIYF
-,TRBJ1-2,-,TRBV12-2,TGTGCAAGAGGCAGGGGGCAAGCCTCTAACTATGGCTACACCTTC,CARGRGQASNYGYTF
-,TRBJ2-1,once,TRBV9,TGTGCCAGCAGCCTCCCCCCGGGTGACCCCATCCATGAGCAGTTCTTC,CASSLPPGDPIHEQFF
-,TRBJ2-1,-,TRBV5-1,TGCGCCAGCAGCTTGATCCGACCCTGGCAGGGGAGCTACAATGAGCAGTTCTTC,CASSLIRPWQGSYNEQFF
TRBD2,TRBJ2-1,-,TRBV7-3,TGTGCCAGCAGCCGTAGCGGGGGCTCCTACAATGAGCAGTTCTTC,CASSRSGGSYNEQFF
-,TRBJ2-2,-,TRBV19,TGTGCCAGTAGCCCCCCAACAGGGATAGGGTGGACCGGGGAGCTGTTTTTT,CASSPPTGIGWTGELFF
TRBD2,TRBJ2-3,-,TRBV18,TGTGCCAGCTCACCGGGACTAGCGGGATTTGTTACGCAGTATTTT,CASSPGLAGFVTQYF
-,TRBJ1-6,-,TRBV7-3,TGTGCCAGCAGCTTAGACACAGTCTCACCCCTCCACTTT,CASSLDTVSPLHF
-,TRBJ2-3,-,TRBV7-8,TGTGCCAGCAGCTTAGTTAGCGGATACACAGATACGCAGTATTTT,CASSLVSGYTDTQYF
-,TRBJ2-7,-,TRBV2,TGTGCCAGCAGCGGCTACGAGCAGTACTTC,CASSGYEQYF
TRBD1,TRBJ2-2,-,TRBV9,TGTGCCAGCAGCGTAGGGACAGGTTACACCGGGGAGCTGTTTTTT,CASSVGTGYTGELFF
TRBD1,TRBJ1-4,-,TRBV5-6,TGTGCCAGCAGCCCGAGCGGGACAGGGATAGTCGAAAAACTGTTTTTT,CASSPSGTGIVEKLFF
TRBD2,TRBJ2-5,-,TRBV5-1,TGCGCCAGCAGCTTGGGGGACTATCCTACCTTAGAGACCCAGTACTTC,CASSLGDYPTLETQYF
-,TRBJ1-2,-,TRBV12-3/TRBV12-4,TGTGCCAGCAGTTTAAAGCCTAACTATGGCTACACCTTC,CASSLKPNYGYTF
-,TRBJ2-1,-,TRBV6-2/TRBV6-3,TGTGCCAGCAGTTACCGCGGGGAGTACAATGAGCAGTTCTTC,CASSYRGEYNEQFF
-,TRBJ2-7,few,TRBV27,TGTGCCAGCAGCGGCGGGTCTGGGATCTACGAGCAGTACTTC,CASSGGSGIYEQYF
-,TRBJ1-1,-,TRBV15,TGTGCCACCATCTCTTTGTTGCCAGGGACTATGGAGGATCGGAACACTGAAGCTTTCTTT,CATISLLPGTMEDRNTEAFF
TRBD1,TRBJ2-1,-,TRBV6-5,TGTGCCAGCACCTGGGACAGGGATTACAATGAGCAGTTCTTC,CASTWDRDYNEQFF
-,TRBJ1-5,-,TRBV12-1,TGTGCCAGCAGCCACGCGCGCGGGGGGGGGAATCAGCCCCAGCATTTT,CASSHARGGGNQPQHF